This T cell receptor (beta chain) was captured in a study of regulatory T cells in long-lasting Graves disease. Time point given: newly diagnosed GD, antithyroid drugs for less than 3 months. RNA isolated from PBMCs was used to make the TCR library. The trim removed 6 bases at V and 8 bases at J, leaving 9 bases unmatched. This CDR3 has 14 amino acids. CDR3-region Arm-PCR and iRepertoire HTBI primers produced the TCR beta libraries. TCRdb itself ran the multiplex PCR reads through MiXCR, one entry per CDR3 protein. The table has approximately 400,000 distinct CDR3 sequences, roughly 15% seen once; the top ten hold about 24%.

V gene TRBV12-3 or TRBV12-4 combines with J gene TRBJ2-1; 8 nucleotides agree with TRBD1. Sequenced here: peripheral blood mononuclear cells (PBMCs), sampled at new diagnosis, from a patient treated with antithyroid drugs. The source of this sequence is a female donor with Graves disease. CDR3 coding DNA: TGTGCCAGCAGCCGGGGACAGGTGTACGATGAGCAGTTCTTC. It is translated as CASSRGQVYDEQFF.